These 31 T cell receptor beta chains share one sample of origin, sequenced in a study of T cell clonotyping in hematopoietic cell transplantation. The time point is: recipient sample about 28 days before transplant, after cytoreduction. Method: immunoSEQ multiplex PCR; TCRdb's copy keeps in-frame clones and lacks some. Among approximately 42,000 clones listed, approximately 81% were seen once. The specimen was peripheral blood mononuclear cells, collected before stem cell transplant. The receptor set was obtained from a man in his fifties or sixties with acute myeloid leukemia. Some clones in this sample may be carry-over from other donors' samples.

The J gene is TRBJ2-1, the V gene TRBV28; tentative D call: TRBD2 (5 bases). Germline V gene lookup returns CDR1 MDHEN and CDR2 SYDVKM. Trimming removed 7 bases at V and 6 bases at J, with 19 bases between. The CDR3 has 15 amino acids. CDR3 nucleotides: TGTGCCAGCACGCCCCTCCGTGAGGGCCTCAATGAGCAGTTCTTC. The encoded protein is CASTPLREGLNEQFF.

The chain combines TRBV4-3 with TRBJ1-4; D remains unclear. This CDR3 spans 15 amino acids. Between the trimmed V and J ends, which lost 1 base and 10 bases, there was a span of 16 bases. Looked up from germline, CDR1 is LGHNA and CDR2 is YSLEER. CDR3 sequence: CASSQGGSVAGKLFF. Written as DNA, the CDR3 is TGCGCCAGCAGCCAAGGAGGGTCCGTCGCAGGAAAACTGTTTTTT.

The chain employs TRBV6-1 and TRBJ1-2; no definite D call. The V end was cut by 2 bases, the J end by 2 bases, with 6 bases between. From germline, CDR1 is MNHNS and CDR2 SASEGT. The CDR3 totals 13 residues. The CDR3 loop is CASSETENYGYTF. In DNA form, the CDR3 reads TGTGCCAGCAGTGAAACAGAGAACTATGGCTACACCTTC.

The V gene is TRBV6-6, the J gene TRBJ1-2; unclear D gene. Trimming removed 10 bases from V and 2 bases from J, with 23 bases in between. The germline V gene has CDR1 MNHNY and CDR2 SVGAGI (reference sequence). The CDR3 consists of 16 residues. Written as DNA, the CDR3 is TGTGCCACAGGCCGGGCCCAAATCAACTGGAACTATGGCTACACCTTC. This gives the protein CATGRAQINWNYGYTF.

CDR3 sequence reads: CASRSGGSSYNEQFF. The CDR3 DNA follows: TGTGCCAGCCGAAGCGGGGGCAGCTCCTACAATGAGCAGTTCTTC. J is TRBJ2-1 and V is TRBV2; TRBD2 matches at 8 bases. J lost 0 bases, V lost 8 bases, and 6 bases had no gene match. Germline CDR1 reads SNHLY; CDR2 reads FYNNEI. The CDR3 runs 15 residues.

The J gene is TRBJ2-3, the V gene TRBV5-1; D possibly matches TRBD1 or TRBD2 (6 bases each). Germline values: CDR1 SGHRS, CDR2 YFSETQ. V was trimmed by 3 bases and J by 3 bases, leaving 14 bases between them. The CDR3 sequence is 15 residues long. The CDR3 region has the DNA TGCGCCAGCAGCTCGCTACAGGGAGGAACAGATACGCAGTATTTT. Translated, it gives CASSSLQGGTDTQYF.

The gene calls are TRBV28 and TRBJ1-5; possibly TRBD1 for D (5 bases). CDR1 is MDHEN and CDR2 is SYDVKM in the germline V gene. The germline V and J ends were trimmed by 2 bases and 3 bases, with 11 bases remaining between them. The CDR3 loop spans 15 amino acids. The CDR3 coding sequence is TGTGCCAGCAGTTTACGGCAGGGAATCAATCAGCCCCAGCATTTT. It codes for CASSLRQGINQPQHF.

This clone has more than one count but fewer than ten. This sample includes further DNA sequences coding for the same CDR3. In nucleotides, the CDR3 is TGCGCCAGCAGCTTGCAGGGGAATGAGCAGTTCTTC. As protein: CASSLQGNEQFF. The rearrangement joins TRBV5-1 to TRBJ2-1, with D perhaps TRBD1 (6 bases). V gave up 1 base and J gave up 7 bases, with 6 bases separating them. Germline CDR1 reads SGHRS; CDR2 reads YFSETQ. The CDR3 totals 12 residues.

The rearrangement joins TRBV6-1 to TRBJ2-3, with TRBD2 as a possible D gene (6 bases). Germline CDR1 is MNHNS and CDR2 is SASEGT. Trimming shortened V by 2 bases and J by 5 bases, and 17 bases separated the two germline ends. The CDR3 has 16 amino acids. CDR3: CASSERTVGGIDTQYF. DNA for the CDR3: TGTGCCAGCAGTGAAAGGACCGTAGGCGGGATAGATACGCAGTATTTT.

This clone was seen only once. This chain uses TRBV2 with TRBJ1-6; 7 bases align to TRBD1. V shed 5 bases and J 9 bases; nucleotides not matched to a gene: 7. There are 14 residues in the CDR3. In germline, CDR1 is SNHLY, CDR2 FYNNEI. CDR3 sequence: CASSTGTESSPLHF. As DNA, the CDR3 is TGTGCCAGCAGTACCGGGACAGAGAGTTCACCCCTCCACTTT.

J is TRBJ2-1 and V is TRBV18; D may be TRBD1 (6 bases). The germline V gene has CDR1 KGHSH and CDR2 LQKENI. The ends were cut back, 1 base at V and 0 bases at J, with 13 bases in the middle. The CDR3 runs 17 residues. The CDR3 bases are TGTGCCAGCTCACCACGGGGGCAGGGGAGCTCCTACAATGAGCAGTTCTTC. It specifies CASSPRGQGSSYNEQFF.

The chain combines TRBV20-1 with TRBJ2-7; the D is unclear. The CDR3 runs 10 residues. Germline V gene sequence: CDR1 DFQATT, CDR2 SNEGSKA (reference sequence). V lost 6 bases and J 3 bases, leaving 6 bases between the germline ends. The DNA for the CDR3 is TGCAGTGCGATCGACTACGAGCAGTACTTC. Protein product: CSAIDYEQYF.

DNA of the CDR3: TGTGCCAGCAGCCAAGATCTGGGTTTCTACGAGCAGTACTTC. Translated: CASSQDLGFYEQYF. The V call is TRBV14, the J call TRBJ2-7; D gene uncertain. This CDR3 region has 14 residues. Trimming stripped 0 bases from V and 3 bases from J, with 9 bases between. Germline loops: CDR1 SGHDN, CDR2 FVKESK.

This rearrangement joins TRBV28 to TRBJ2-6; D gene ambiguous. Germline-derived CDR1 and CDR2 are MDHEN and SYDVKM. The CDR3 sequence is 13 residues long. V gave up 8 bases and J gave up 3 bases, with 8 bases separating them. The CDR3 protein is CASLRSGANVLTF. CDR3 bases: TGTGCCAGCCTCAGGAGTGGGGCCAACGTCCTGACTTTC.

The chain has TRBV7-2 and TRBJ2-3, with 9 bases that match TRBD2. The CDR3 is 18 residues long. CDR1 SGHTA and CDR2 FQGNSA come from the germline V gene. Germline trimming cut 5 bases from V and 8 bases from J; bases unmatched to any gene: 20. In DNA, the CDR3 is TGTGCCAGCAGCGCGCTACTAGTGGCGGGGGGGCTCCGCGGTACGCAGTATTTT. Its protein is CASSALLVAGGLRGTQYF. Based on the CDR3 plus reference TRBV7-2 and TRBJ2-3, the full variable domain is GAGVSQSPSNKVTEKGKDVELRCDPISGHTALYWYRQSLGQGLEFLIYFQGNSAPDKSGLPSDRFSAERTGGSVSTLTIQRTQQEDSAVYLCASSALLVAGGLRGTQYFGPGTRLTVL.

The chain is built from TRBV11-2 and TRBJ2-7; D is unresolved. Germline-derived CDR1 and CDR2 are SGHAT and FQNNGV. The CDR3 has 12 amino acids. Between the trimmed V and J ends, which lost 3 bases and 6 bases, there was a span of 9 bases. The DNA of the CDR3 is TGTGCCAGCAGCTTTGGGCAACCCGAGCAGTACTTC. Encoded protein: CASSFGQPEQYF.

The chain joins TRBV2 to TRBJ1-4; D perhaps matches TRBD1 (5 bases). CDR1 is SNHLY and CDR2 is FYNNEI in the germline V gene. V was pared by 11 bases and J by 4 bases, with 11 bases between. CDR3 size: 12 residues. In nucleotides, the CDR3 is TGTGCCGCCAGGGTCGTTAATGAAAAACTGTTTTTT. This gives the protein CAARVVNEKLFF. Together with reference TRBV2 and TRBJ1-4, the CDR3 gives the full variable domain: EPEVTQTPSHQVTQMGQEVILRCVPISNHLYFYWYRQILGQKVEFLVSFYNNEISEKSEIFDDQFSVERPDGSNFTLKIRSTKLEDSAMYFCAARVVNEKLFFGSGTQLSVL.

The chain uses TRBV7-6 and TRBJ2-3; TRBD2 matches at 11 bases. This CDR3 comprises 16 residues. The germline V gene encodes CDR1 SGHVS and CDR2 FNYEAQ. Trimming took 3 bases from V and 2 from J; bases not matched to a gene: 4. The CDR3 loop is CASSFVLAGDTDTQYF. The CDR3 DNA is TGTGCCAGCAGCTTTGTACTAGCGGGGGACACAGATACGCAGTATTTT.

In this sample, this clone turned up once. The chain links TRBV7-6 to TRBJ1-2; 12 nucleotides agree with TRBD1. CDR3 length equals 16 residues. V shed 0 bases and J 6 bases; nucleotides not matched to a gene: 5. Germline CDR1 reads SGHVS; CDR2 reads FNYEAQ. The CDR3 is CASSLAGGQGADGYTF. CDR3 bases: TGTGCCAGCAGCTTAGCGGGGGGACAGGGGGCTGATGGCTACACCTTC.

The chain joins TRBV6-5 to TRBJ2-5, with D possibly being TRBD1 or TRBD2 (5 bases each). V was clipped by 6 bases and J by 4 bases, with 18 bases between them. CDR3 length equals 15 residues. The germline V gene encodes CDR1 MNHEY and CDR2 SVGAGI. CDR3 sequence: CASRKRGAGTETQYF. The CDR3, as DNA: TGTGCCAGCAGAAAAAGGGGAGCAGGGACAGAGACCCAGTACTTC.

This chain connects TRBV27 to TRBJ2-3; D remains unclear. With 6 bases removed from V and 6 bases from J, the gap between germline ends came to 13 bases. Per the germline V gene, CDR1 is MNHEY and CDR2 is SMNVEV (reference sequence). The CDR3 is 13 residues long. The CDR3 DNA sequence: TGTGCCAGCAGACGACAATCAACGGATACGCAGTATTTT. It is translated as CASRRQSTDTQYF.

The chain has TRBV23-1 and TRBJ2-7; 10 positions agree with TRBD1. TRBV23-1 is filed as an ORF, its function uncertain. J was trimmed by 4 bases and V by 4 bases; bases with no gene match: 7. There are 15 residues in the CDR3. Written as DNA, the CDR3 is TGCGCCAGCAGTCGAGGGGACAGGGGACAATACGAGCAGTACTTC. Translated, it gives CASSRGDRGQYEQYF.

The chain links TRBV7-2 to TRBJ2-2; no clear D gene. The CDR3 runs to 15 residues. V gave up 1 base and J gave up 2 bases, with 8 bases separating them. CDR1 and CDR2 from the germline V gene are SGHTA and FQGNSA. CDR3: CASSLVSTNTGELFF. CDR3 bases: TGTGCCAGCAGCTTAGTATCCACCAACACCGGGGAGCTGTTTTTT.

The rearrangement joins TRBV5-4 to TRBJ2-5; 12 bases line up with TRBD2. This CDR3 has 15 residues. After removal of 1 base from V and 2 bases from J, the junction contained 0 bases not matched to a gene. CDR1 and CDR2 from the germline V gene are SGHNT and YYREEE (reference sequence). CDR3 sequence (DNA): TGTGCCAGCAGCTTGACTAGCGGGGGGCAAGAGACCCAGTACTTC. Its translation is CASSLTSGGQETQYF.

V is TRBV28 and J is TRBJ1-4; 12 bases align to TRBD1. The length of the CDR3 is 16 residues. CDR1 and CDR2 (germline): MDHEN, SYDVKM. V shed 6 bases and J 11 bases; nucleotides not matched to a gene: 13. The CDR3 bases are TGTGCCAGCAGCCCACGTCCGGGACAGGGGGCGTTGAAACTGTTTTTT. It codes for CASSPRPGQGALKLFF.

The chain links TRBV6-5 to TRBJ2-7; unclear D gene. Trimming left V 7 bases short and J 2 bases short, with 9 bases between. In germline, CDR1 is MNHEY, CDR2 SVGAGI. There are 12 residues in the CDR3. The CDR3 DNA is TGTGCCAGCACCGGGTCAACCTACGAGCAGTACTTC. It translates to CASTGSTYEQYF.

The chain joins TRBV7-8 to TRBJ2-1, with D perhaps matching TRBD2 (6 bases). The CDR3 spans 16 residues. V lost 5 bases to trimming and J lost 9 bases, with 23 bases between them. Germline V CDR1 and CDR2: SGHVS, FQNEAQ. The chain's CDR3 is CASSQNSGSTFGEQFF. The CDR3 nucleotides are TGTGCCAGCAGCCAAAATAGCGGAAGTACCTTTGGTGAGCAGTTCTTC. Looking up the rest from reference TRBV7-8 and TRBJ2-1 gives the full variable domain: GAGVSQSPRYKVAKRGQDVALRCDPISGHVSLFWYQQALGQGPEFLTYFQNEAQLDKSGLPSDRFFAERPEGSVSTLKIQRTQQEDSAVYLCASSQNSGSTFGEQFFGPGTRLTVL.

The gene calls are TRBV6-5 and TRBJ1-1; D might be TRBD1 (5 bases). CDR1 and CDR2 (germline): MNHEY, SVGAGI. There are 14 residues in the CDR3. V was shortened by 0 bases and J by 5 bases, with 10 bases between the two germline ends. The CDR3 coding sequence is TGTGCCAGCAGTTACTCGGTCGGGGGGACTGAAGCTTTCTTT. It yields the protein CASSYSVGGTEAFF.

This clone was seen a handful of times. The V gene is TRBV7-9, the J gene TRBJ2-2; D unresolved. The CDR3 has 14 amino acids. Germline V CDR1 and CDR2: SEHNR, FQNEAQ (reference sequence). The V gene lost 8 bases and the J gene lost 2 bases, with 12 bases spanning the gap. CDR3 region: CASSGQINTGELFF. DNA for the CDR3: TGTGCCAGCTCGGGTCAAATCAACACCGGGGAGCTGTTTTTT.

The CDR3 here is CASSIGQDSSGNTIYF. The CDR3 DNA sequence: TGCGCCAGCAGCATCGGACAGGACAGCTCTGGAAACACCATATATTTT. The chain has TRBV5-1 and TRBJ1-3; 7 bases align to TRBD1. V gave up 4 bases and J gave up 0 bases; unmatched junction bases: 7. This CDR3 is 16 amino acids long. Germline V gene data show CDR1 as SGHRS and CDR2 as YFSETQ.

The gene calls are TRBV28 and TRBJ2-7, with TRBD1 matching 10 bases. Germline V CDR1 and CDR2: MDHEN, SYDVKM. The CDR3 has 15 residues. J was trimmed by 2 bases and V by 4 bases; bases with no gene match: 5. The CDR3 here is CASSSTGTGAYEQYF. The CDR3 DNA reads as TGTGCCAGCAGTTCCACCGGGACAGGGGCCTACGAGCAGTACTTC.